The 8 T cell receptor beta chains below all came from one sample that was sequenced in a study of cytomegalovirus exposure and HLA in healthy donors. PCR used 60 Vbeta primers and 13 Jbeta primers. The repertoire was sequenced with immunoSEQ multiplex PCR; TCRdb's copy has only in-frame clones and lacks some. The sample lists over 110,000 clones, over 70% occurring once. Sequencing was carried out using PBMCs. These receptors all stem from a man younger than 35 in good health and CMV-seronegative.

The genes are TRBV9 and TRBJ2-6, with D possibly being TRBD1 (6 bases). CDR1 is SGDLS, CDR2 YYNGEE, per germline. The CDR3 sequence is 16 residues long. V was clipped by 4 bases and J by 0 bases, with 11 bases between them. In DNA, the CDR3 is TGTGCCAGCAGCTTAACAGGGTACTCTGGGGCCAACGTCCTGACTTTC. This translates into CASSLTGYSGANVLTF.

To note about this clone: The junction differs from germline at one of its ends, possibly a read error. The same CDR3 can be traced to other DNA sequences in this sample. V gene TRBV14 combines with J gene TRBJ1-1; D unclear. CDR3 size: 15 residues. Germline V CDR1 and CDR2: SGHDN, FVKESK. This chain's CDR3 is CASSQTPRRNTEAFF. The CDR3 DNA is TGTGCCAGCAGCCAAACACCAAGGAGGAACACTGAAGCCTTCTTT.

The rearrangement uses TRBV21-1 and TRBJ1-2. TRBV21-1 is tagged as a pseudogene. The CDR3 is made up of 16 amino acids. The CDR3, as DNA: TGTGCCAGCAGCAAATTGGGAGGGGCAGCTAACTATGGCTACACCTTC. Translating it yields CASSKLGGAANYGYTF.

This clone was observed a single time. The chain joins TRBV7-9 to TRBJ1-5; TRBD1 agrees at 7 bases. CDR3 size: 14 residues. J lost 3 bases, V lost 5 bases, and 4 bases had no gene match. CDR1 and CDR2 from the germline V gene are SEHNR and FQNEAQ (reference sequence). CDR3 nucleotides: TGTGCCAGCAGCCCTACAGGGGACAATCAGCCCCAGCATTTT. It specifies CASSPTGDNQPQHF.

J is TRBJ2-3 and V is TRBV5-8; unclear D gene. This CDR3 has 16 amino acids. From germline, CDR1 is SGHTS and CDR2 YDEGEE. V shed 0 bases and J shed 3 bases, with 14 bases lying between them. The DNA for the CDR3 is TGTGCCAGCAGCTTGGCCGCAGGCTTTGGTACAGATACGCAGTATTTT. Amino acid sequence: CASSLAAGFGTDTQYF.

The chain employs TRBV29-1 and TRBJ2-1, with TRBD1 matching over 8 bases. V gave up 7 bases and J gave up 7 bases; unmatched junction bases: 9. CDR1 and CDR2 from the germline V gene are SQVTM and ANQGSEA. The CDR3 runs to 13 residues. CDR3 loop: CSAQTGELNEQFF. The CDR3 DNA sequence: TGCAGCGCTCAGACAGGGGAGCTGAATGAGCAGTTCTTC.

This chain connects TRBV2 to TRBJ2-7, with D possibly matching TRBD1 (6 bases). Germline CDR1 and CDR2: SNHLY and FYNNEI. Trimming shortened V by 7 bases and J by 2 bases, and 18 bases separated the two germline ends. CDR3 size: 15 residues. CDR3 region: CASIAWSDSAYEQYF. CDR3 DNA sequence: TGTGCCAGCATCGCATGGTCGGACAGTGCCTACGAGCAGTACTTC.

The chain carries TRBV5-3 and TRBJ1-2; no reliable D call. TRBV5-3 is an ORF; its function is uncertain. The CDR3 has 15 residues. The germline V and J ends were trimmed by 6 bases and 4 bases, with 19 bases remaining between them. CDR3 amino acids: CARNRDTGSGYGYTF. The DNA of the CDR3 is TGTGCCAGAAATCGGGATACGGGATCAGGCTATGGCTACACCTTC.